These 28 T cell receptor delta chains came from one sample sequenced in a study of γδ T cells in repeated Plasmodium falciparum infection. Flow sorting of PBMC yielded separate Vgamma9/Vdelta2+ and Vdelta2-negative gammadelta T cell populations for bulk repertoire analysis. TCRdb called clones anew from the multiplex PCR reads with CATT. The sample has under 60,000 delta-chain clones; roughly 1.6% are singletons. Material for sequencing was gamma-delta T cells from blood. The receptor source for this set is a pool of human donors (malaria-infected and uninfected, not separated).

This clone was counted a few times. The TCRdb protein comes from a much larger clone and disagrees with this DNA's translation at residue 5, likely due to a read error; the protein given here is derived from the DNA. The V call is TRDV2, the J call TRDJ1; D is uncertain. Because TCRdb records no J gene, it was assigned here through a match of the DNA to germline. The V end lost 3 bases, the J end lost 0 bases, and 16 bases lay between the germline ends. This CDR3 region has 16 residues. In germline, CDR1 is GEAIGNYY, CDR2 EKD. The CDR3 reads CACDALVGDYTDKLIF. CDR3 sequence (DNA): TGTGCCTGTGACGCCTTGGTGGGTGACTACACCGATAAACTCATCTTT.

In this sample, this clone turned up a few times. With only one base between it and a far larger clone, this is likely a read error. Additional DNA sequences in this sample encode the identical CDR3. The chain employs TRDV2 and TRDJ1, with 12 bases identical to TRDD3. Matching the DNA to germline supplied the J gene, which TCRdb does not give. CDR1 and CDR2 from the germline V gene are GEAIGNYY and EKD. CDR3 size: 16 residues. The CDR3 bases are TGCGCCTGGGGATTCTCGTACTGGGGGATACTCGATAAACTCATCTTT. Translating it yields CAWGFSYWGILDKLIF.

As to this clone: The protein TCRdb gives is from a much larger clone and does not agree with this DNA's translation at residue 8, likely a read error; the protein shown here comes from the DNA. The chain combines TRDV1 with TRDJ1, with a weak D call TRDD3 (5 bases). The J gene was not available in TCRdb and was assigned here by matching the DNA to germline segments. This CDR3 comprises 17 residues. Germline V gene sequence: CDR1 TSWWSYY, CDR2 QGS. V was trimmed by 0 bases and J by 0 bases, leaving 14 bases between them. DNA of the CDR3: TGTGCTCTTGGGGAACTGGGGGGTACGCTGGACACCGATAAACTCATCTTT. Its protein product is CALGELGGTLDTDKLIF.

This clone was observed many times. A far larger clone lies a single base away; this is likely a read error. The same CDR3 is also encoded by other DNA sequences in this sample. Called V gene: TRDV2; the J gene was not called; TRDD3 was called by the table and not checked on the DNA. This CDR3 comprises 19 residues. Germline V CDR1 and CDR2: GEAIGNYY, EKD. The CDR3 loop is CACDTFSYGGYGYTDKLIF. As DNA, the CDR3 is TGTGCCTGTGACACCTTTTCCTACGGGGGATACGGGTACACCGATAAACTCATCTTC.

Notes on this clone: A far larger clone is just one base off, so this is likely a read error. This CDR3 is also generated by other DNA sequences in the sample. The chain carries TRDV1 and TRDJ1, with TRDD3 matching 13 bases. TCRdb carries no J gene annotation; the J gene was assigned here by matching the DNA with germline. Per germline, CDR1 TSWWSYY and CDR2 QGS. The V gene end was trimmed by 1 base and the J gene end by 10 bases; junction bases not matched to a gene: 21. The CDR3 contains 20 residues. In DNA form, the CDR3 reads TGTGCTCTTGGGGAACACGGCGCCCCGCTACTGGGGGATACGCGTAGGGGACTCATCTTT. This translates into CALGEHGAPLLGDTRRGLIF.

This clone was seen at least ten times. The junction departs from the called germline gene at one end, perhaps through a read error. The sample holds other DNA sequences that translate to the same CDR3. The chain couples TRDV1 to TRDJ2; TRDD3 aligns across 9 bases. This CDR3 region has 23 residues. The V gene's germline CDR1 is TSWWSYY and CDR2 QGS. CDR3 in amino acids: CALGETILRSMRGILRGTAQLFF. The CDR3 region has the DNA TGTGCCCTTGGGGAAACGATCCTACGGTCGATGAGGGGGATACTAAGGGGGACAGCACAACTCTTCTTT.

This clone has a handful of counts. The translation of this DNA and the TCRdb protein of a much larger clone differ at residue 17, probably owing to a read error; the protein shown here is translated from the DNA. A V gene of TRDV1 was called, but no J gene was assigned; the D call TRDD3 from the table was never checked on the DNA. There are 19 residues in the CDR3. Per germline, CDR1 TSWWSYY and CDR2 QGS. The CDR3 region is CALGELAPPWGHRTDKPIF. The CDR3 DNA follows: TGTGCTCTTGGGGAACTAGCCCCTCCCTGGGGTCATCGGACCGATAAACCCATCTTT.

This clone was detected many times. The genes are TRDV2 and TRDJ1; the match to TRDD3 covers 10 bases. This CDR3 is 19 amino acids long. The germline V gene has CDR1 GEAIGNYY and CDR2 EKD. V shed 4 bases and J 0 bases; nucleotides not matched to a gene: 16. CDR3 nucleotide sequence: TGTGCCTGTGATAGCCCTTTTGTGGGGGATACCCCATACACCGATAAACTCATCTTT. Encoded protein: CACDSPFVGDTPYTDKLIF.

In this sample, this clone turned up many times. This rearrangement joins TRDV2 to TRDJ3, with a possible D match to TRDD3 (6 bases). The CDR3 loop spans 20 amino acids. Looked up from germline, CDR1 is GEAIGNYY and CDR2 is EKD. V lost 3 bases to trimming and J lost 0 bases, with 20 bases between them. The DNA for the CDR3 is TGTGCCTGTGACCGGATTGGGGGTTACCCTAGCTCCTGGGACACCCGACAGATGTTTTTC. This gives the protein CACDRIGGYPSSWDTRQMFF.

This clone was detected a few times. TCRdb lists the protein of a much larger clone for this DNA, which differs at residue 7, so this is likely a read error; the protein given here is translated from the DNA itself. There is no J gene call, but TRDV1 is given as the V gene; the table's D gene call, TRDD3, was not cross checked with the DNA. Germline V gene sequence: CDR1 TSWWSYY, CDR2 QGS. This CDR3 contains 23 residues. CDR3 DNA sequence: TGTGCTCTTGGGGAAAGGACGTATAGAGTTCCTACGTTTGATCTTTACTGGGGGATAGGTCTCATCTTT. The encoded protein is CALGERTYRVPTFDLYWGIGLIF.

On this clone itself: A far larger clone is one base from this, pointing to a likely read error. Other nucleotide sequences from this sample produce the same CDR3. The CDR3 nucleotides read TGTGCGTGTGTAGGGATCGCTCTGGGGGACTACACCGATAAACTCATCTTT. This encodes CACVGIALGDYTDKLIF. The gene calls are TRDV2 and TRDJ1; TRDD3 matches 8 bases. CDR1 GEAIGNYY and CDR2 EKD come from the germline V gene. This CDR3 contains 17 residues.

This clone was picked up many times. A far larger clone is off by one base, so a read error is likely. Other DNA sequences within the sample encode an identical CDR3. The rearrangement joins TRDV2 to TRDJ1; possible D gene TRDD3, 5 bases. The germline CDR1 and CDR2 sequences are GEAIGNYY and EKD. Trimming stripped 1 base from V and 0 bases from J, with 20 bases between. There are 18 residues in the CDR3. The CDR3 spells CACDTSTTWAPYTDKLIF. The CDR3 DNA is TGTGCCTGTGACACGTCTACGACCTGGGCCCCGTACACCGATAAACTCATCTTT.

By share, this clone ranks as medium-sized. This chain uses TRDV2 with TRDJ3; 9 positions agree with TRDD3. The V segment lost 4 bases and the J segment 2 bases; nucleotides outside the gene matches: 5. The CDR3 is 17 amino acids. Germline V gene sequence: CDR1 GEAIGNYY, CDR2 EKD. This CDR3 reads CACDGTGGTWDTRQMFF. The CDR3 DNA sequence: TGTGCCTGTGATGGTACTGGGGGAACCTGGGACACCCGACAGATGTTTTTC.

In the case of this clone: TCRdb lists the protein of a much larger clone for this DNA, which differs at residue 7, so this is likely a read error; the protein given here is translated from the DNA itself. The chain links TRDV1 to TRDJ1; 11 bases line up with TRDD3. CDR1 is TSWWSYY and CDR2 is QGS in the germline V gene. This CDR3 comprises 15 residues. J was trimmed by 6 bases and V by 0 bases; bases with no gene match: 3. The CDR3 spells CALGELPLGDNKLIF. The CDR3 DNA sequence: TGTGCTCTTGGGGAACTCCCACTGGGGGATAATAAACTCATCTTT.

The sample holds a few counts of this clone. A far larger clone is one nucleotide away, so this likely arose from a read error. The sample holds other DNA sequences that translate to the same CDR3. The V gene is TRDV2, the J gene TRDJ1; TRDD3 matches 8 bases. Germline-derived CDR1 and CDR2 are GEAIGNYY and EKD. The CDR3 length is 16 residues. V gave up 4 bases and J gave up 0 bases; unmatched junction bases: 9. The DNA for the CDR3 is TGTGCCTGTGATACGCTGGGGGACCGGTACACCGATAAACTCATCTTT. Translation gives CACDTLGDRYTDKLIF.

A remark on this clone: This DNA's translation differs at residue 6 from TCRdb's protein, which comes from a much larger clone; a read error is likely, and the protein shown is translated from the DNA. The chain has TRDV2 and TRDJ1, with TRDD3 matching over 11 bases. Matching the DNA to germline supplied the J gene, which TCRdb does not give. The germline CDR1 and CDR2 sequences are GEAIGNYY and EKD. The trim removed 0 bases at V and 8 bases at J, leaving 13 bases unmatched. This CDR3 has 17 residues. Here the CDR3 reads CACDTPVVGGYGKKLIF. CDR3 coding DNA: TGTGCCTGTGACACCCCGGTTGTTGGGGGATACGGCAAGAAACTCATCTTT.

This clone has only a few counts. Only one base separates this from a far larger clonotype, so it likely reflects a read error. The sample carries other DNA sequences with the same CDR3. This CDR3 is CALSPLSWGSPGWYTDKLIF. The CDR3 nucleotides read TGTGCTCTTAGCCCCTTGTCCTGGGGGTCCCCCGGTTGGTACACCGACAAACTCATCTTT. The chain is built from TRDV1 and TRDJ1; 7 bases fit TRDD3. Germline matching of the DNA provided the J gene here, since TCRdb leaves it blank. The CDR3 has 20 amino acids. Germline V gene data show CDR1 as TSWWSYY and CDR2 as QGS.

This clone was counted at least ten times. The amino acid sequence in TCRdb belongs to a much larger clone and departs from this DNA's translation at residue 6, likely a sequencing read error; the sequence shown is translated from the DNA. J is TRDJ1 and V is TRDV3; tentative D call: TRDD2 (6 bases). No J gene was available from TCRdb, and it was assigned here by a germline match of the DNA. The CDR3 contains 22 residues. Germline V gives CDR1 TVYSNPD, CDR2 GDNSRS (reference sequence). V was trimmed by 3 bases and J by 10 bases, leaving 48 bases between them. DNA of the CDR3: TGTGCCTTCAATCACATTCTTCCTCCGTCGGTACTCTCAAATATCGGAGGTTGGGGACTCATCTTT. Translation: CAFNHILPPSVLSNIGGWGLIF.

This clone was observed many times. With a much larger clone just one base away, this may be a read error. The V and J genes are TRDV2 and TRDJ2; TRDD3 agrees at 11 bases. The V gene's germline CDR1 is GEAIGNYY and CDR2 EKD. V trimming: 3 bases; J trimming: 6 bases; junction bases outside the gene matches: 11. CDR3 size: 17 residues. The CDR3 nucleotides read TGTGCCTGTGACGTCGACTGGGGGATAAGGTTGTCAGCACAACTCTTCTTT. This codes for CACDVDWGIRLSAQLFF.

This clone occurred a few times. It differs at one base from a far larger clone, so likely a read error. Other DNA sequences of this sample code for an identical CDR3. The chain combines TRDV1 with TRDJ1, with TRDD3 identical over 7 bases. Losses at the gene ends were 3 bases for V and 0 bases for J; bases not matched to a gene: 16. Germline loops: CDR1 TSWWSYY, CDR2 QGS. This CDR3 comprises 19 residues. CDR3 loop: CALGEGISNALGDTDKLIF. The CDR3 nucleotides are TGTGCTCTTGGGGAGGGGATTTCAAACGCGCTGGGGGACACCGATAAACTCATCTTT.

This clone has only a few counts. The mismatch at residue 11 between this DNA's translation and the TCRdb protein of a much larger clone likely reflects a read error; the protein shown is translated from the DNA. The rearrangement joins TRDV1 to TRDJ1; D gene unclear. The J gene, left out of TCRdb, was set here by checking the DNA against germline. The germline V gene has CDR1 TSWWSYY and CDR2 QGS. The CDR3 spans 20 residues. Trimming took 3 bases from V and 0 from J, leaving 26 bases between them. The CDR3 loop reads CALGDQTSSVPPMYTDKLIF. The CDR3 nucleotides read TGTGCTCTTGGGGACCAAACGTCATCGGTACCGCCTATGTACACCGATAAACTCATCTTT.

Remarks on this clone: It is likely a read error: a sequence one base away is far more abundant. Other DNA sequences in the same sample also yield this CDR3. V gene TRDV1 combines with J gene TRDJ1; 9 positions match TRDD3. The J gene, absent from TCRdb, was called here by matching the DNA to germline. Unmatched junction bases numbered 15, after V lost 1 base and J lost 0 bases. From germline, CDR1 is TSWWSYY and CDR2 QGS. This CDR3 has 20 residues. CDR3 nucleotides: TGTGCTCTTGGGGAACGGTTGGCCGCACTGGGGGACAAGTACACCGATAAACTCATCTTT. The encoded protein is CALGERLAALGDKYTDKLIF.

Concerning this clone: Only one base separates this from a far larger clonotype, so it likely reflects a read error. Additional DNA sequences in this sample encode the identical CDR3. The chain links TRDV1 to TRDJ1, with D perhaps matching TRDD3 (6 bases). No J gene is reported in TCRdb; it was inferred here by comparing the DNA with germline. CDR1 and CDR2 (germline): TSWWSYY, QGS. V dropped 2 bases and J dropped 4 bases, with 41 bases sitting between them. The CDR3 extends over 24 amino acids. CDR3: CALGEGFLRILPTWASLRYDKLIF. CDR3 DNA sequence: TGTGCTCTTGGGGAAGGGTTCCTGCGGATACTCCCAACCTGGGCTTCTTTACGATACGATAAACTCATCTTT.

As regards this clone: TCRdb has a much larger clone's protein, which differs at residue 15 from the translation of this DNA, likely because of a read error; what is shown is the protein translated from the DNA. The V gene is given as TRDV1, and no J gene call is available; the D call of TRDD3 is as the table states it, not checked on the DNA. This CDR3 has 16 residues. Per germline, CDR1 TSWWSYY and CDR2 QGS. The CDR3 sequence: CALGDVPGGYTDKLTF. DNA of the CDR3: TGTGCTCTTGGGGATGTTCCGGGGGGGTACACCGATAAACTCACCTTT.

The table lists this clone with many counts. This chain joins TRDV1 and TRDJ1, with D possibly being TRDD2 (7 bases). Per the germline V gene, CDR1 is TSWWSYY and CDR2 is QGS. The CDR3 has 20 amino acids. V was cut by 2 bases and J by 0 bases, with 25 bases left in between. In DNA form, the CDR3 reads TGTGCTCTTGGGGAAAGTTCCTACTCTGGGGATCCAGCTTACACCGATAAACTCATCTTT. Its protein product is CALGESSYSGDPAYTDKLIF.

Concerning this clone: The TCRdb record carries a much larger clone's protein, which differs from this DNA's translation at residue 4; a read error is the likely cause, and the protein listed here is the DNA translation. The chain has TRDV3 and TRDJ1; possibly TRDD3 for D (9 bases). This CDR3 has 21 residues. CDR1 TVYSNPD and CDR2 GDNSRS come from the germline V gene (reference sequence). The V and J ends lost 3 bases and 0 bases respectively, with 35 bases between them. The CDR3 protein is CAFPHFLLGLTGDTYTDKLIF. The CDR3 nucleotides read TGTGCCTTCCCCCACTTCCTACTCGGTTTAACGGGGGATACCTACACCGATAAACTCATCTTT.

In its sample, this clone was seen many times. A far larger clone differs by one base, so this is likely a read error. Other DNA sequences of this sample code for an identical CDR3. This rearrangement joins TRDV1 to TRDJ1, with 13 bases matching TRDD3. The germline CDR1 and CDR2 sequences are TSWWSYY and QGS. V was clipped by 2 bases and J by 10 bases; unmatched bases: 37. This CDR3 spans 25 amino acids. DNA for the CDR3: TGTGCTCTTGGGGAAATTTCGGCTCCCTCTCGGGCCCCGTACTGGGGGATACGGGTTACGATAGGACTCATCTTT. Its translation is CALGEISAPSRAPYWGIRVTIGLIF.

This clone has only a few counts. TCRdb attributes to this sequence the protein of a much larger clone, which differs from the DNA translation at residue 3; a read error is likely, and the protein displayed is translated from the DNA. The J gene is TRDJ1, the V gene TRDV1, with 8 positions matching TRDD3. V lost 10 bases and J lost 4; bases outside the gene matches: 17. Germline-derived CDR1 and CDR2 are TSWWSYY and QGS. This CDR3 comprises 16 residues. The CDR3 DNA is TGTGCTCATGGTAGGGCTACTCTGGGGGACAACGATAAACTCATCTTT. Its translation is CAHGRATLGDNDKLIF.